These T cell receptor beta chains were read from a single sample in a study of T cells in narcolepsy. The data were produced by immunoSEQ multiplex PCR, yet TCRdb's version contains in-frame clones alone and is incomplete. The sample carries roughly 11,000 clones, around 94% recorded once. Sequencing input: CD45RA- memory CD4+ T cells from PBMCs. The source is a human donor with narcolepsy. Each CDR3 is given with its conserved first and last residue. Each record gives: J gene, D gene, clone size, V gene, CDR3 DNA, CDR3 protein. D genes are given only for firm matches. Some rows have no size entry. The others give once, few or many, or a class for an expanded clone.

TRBJ1-1,-,-,TRBV29-1,TGCAGCGTTGATAGACAGGTCGACACTGAAGCTTTCTTT,CSVDRQVDTEAFF
TRBJ2-7,-,few,TRBV5-6,TGTGCCAGCAGCCCCCCCGGTGGGGATCGCTACGAGCAGTACTTC,CASSPPGGDRYEQYF
TRBJ2-1,-,-,TRBV11-2,TGTGCCAGCAGCCCCGTGGGGAGCTCCTACAATGAGCAGTTCTTC,CASSPVGSSYNEQFF
TRBJ1-2,-,-,TRBV5-6,TGTGCCAGCAGCCCGGGATTCGAGAACTATGGCTACACCTTC,CASSPGFENYGYTF
TRBJ2-5,-,-,TRBV9,TGTGCCAGCAGCGTAGCGACCAGGGGGGGTAAAGAGACCCAGTACTTC,CASSVATRGGKETQYF
TRBJ1-5,-,-,TRBV5-6,TGTGCCAGCAGCTTGGGACCGCCTAATAGCAATCAGCCCCAGCATTTT,CASSLGPPNSNQPQHF
TRBJ1-1,TRBD1,-,TRBV28,TGTGCCAGCAGTTCGGGACAGGGGGGAGTGAACACTGAAGCTTTCTTT,CASSSGQGGVNTEAFF
TRBJ1-4,-,-,TRBV6-1,TGTGCCAGCAGTGTCCACAGCGCAACTAATGAAAAACTGTTTTTT,CASSVHSATNEKLFF
TRBJ1-2,-,once,TRBV6-1,TGTGCCAGCAGGAACACGGGGGGCTACACCTTC,CASRNTGGYTF
TRBJ2-2,TRBD1,-,TRBV5-1,TGCGCCAGCAGCTTGGGACAGGGCAACGGGGAGCTGTTTTTT,CASSLGQGNGELFF
TRBJ2-6,-,-,TRBV29-1,TGCAGCGCTATATCTGGGGCCAACGTCCTGACTTTC,CSAISGANVLTF
TRBJ2-7,TRBD1,-,TRBV6-5,TGTGCCAGCAGCAACACCGGGACAGTCTCCTACGAGCAGTACTTC,CASSNTGTVSYEQYF
TRBJ1-2,-,-,TRBV5-4,TGTGCCAGCAGCTTGGGGTGGGGCGCGGGCTATGGCTACACCTTC,CASSLGWGAGYGYTF
TRBJ2-1,TRBD2,-,TRBV5-1,TGCGCCAGCAGCCTAGGGACTAGCGGGACGAATGAGCAGTTCTTC,CASSLGTSGTNEQFF
TRBJ2-5,-,-,TRBV5-5,TGTGCCAGCAGCCCAATACGGGACGCGGGCTACAGGGCCGGCGAGACCCAGTACTTC,CASSPIRDAGYRAGETQYF
TRBJ2-7,TRBD2,-,TRBV4-1,TGCGCCAGCAGCCGAACTAGCGGGAGGGCCGGCGAGCAGTACTTC,CASSRTSGRAGEQYF
TRBJ1-2,-,-,TRBV7-2,TGTGCCAGCAGCTTAGATCGTGGGGGGCGAGGCTACACCTTC,CASSLDRGGRGYTF
TRBJ2-3,-,once,TRBV18,TGTGCCAGCTCACCGGATGCTGAGGATACGCAGTATTTT,CASSPDAEDTQYF
TRBJ2-7,TRBD2,-,TRBV6-1,TGTGCCAGCAGTGAAGCGCAAGGCGGGGGGGTGGGGGAGCAGTACTTC,CASSEAQGGGVGEQYF
TRBJ1-2,-,-,TRBV6-5,TGTGCCAGCAAGGGGTGGGGGAACTATGGCTACACCTTC,CASKGWGNYGYTF
TRBJ2-7,TRBD2,-,TRBV30,TGTGCCTGTACGACTAGCGGAGCGGGGGAGCAGTACTTC,CACTTSGAGEQYF
TRBJ2-5,TRBD2,-,TRBV10-3,TGTGCCATCAGTGGTGCGGGGGGGACAAGCCAAGAGACCCAGTACTTC,CAISGAGGTSQETQYF
TRBJ1-2,TRBD1,once,TRBV29-1,TGCAGCGTTGCGGACAGGGGATCATATGGCTACACCTTC,CSVADRGSYGYTF
TRBJ1-6,TRBD1,-,TRBV5-4,TGTGCCAGCAGCCCGGAGGGGGCACAACTTAATTCACCCCTCCACTTT,CASSPEGAQLNSPLHF
TRBJ2-5,TRBD1,-,TRBV27,TGTGCCAGCAGTGGGGGGACAGGGGGAAGGGAGACCCAGTACTTC,CASSGGTGGRETQYF
TRBJ2-3,TRBD2,once,TRBV4-2,TGTGCCAGCAGCCAAGATGGCGGGAGGGGGTCAGATACGCAGTATTTT,CASSQDGGRGSDTQYF
TRBJ2-1,-,-,TRBV27,TGTGCCAGCAGTTTAGGCTCGTACAATGAGCAGTTCTTC,CASSLGSYNEQFF
TRBJ1-6,TRBD1,-,TRBV10-3,TGTGCCATCAACCAACAGGGGAATTCACCCCTCCACTTT,CAINQQGNSPLHF
TRBJ2-1,-,-,TRBV10-1,TGCGCCAGCAGTGAGTCTCAGGCGACTGAGCAGTTCTTC,CASSESQATEQFF
TRBJ1-3,-,-,TRBV5-5,TGTGCCAGCACCCCCCGATCAGGGGCTCCTGGAAACACCATATATTTT,CASTPRSGAPGNTIYF
TRBJ2-3,TRBD1,-,TRBV7-3,TGTGCCAGCAGCTTAAGTGGGGGACAGGTTTATACGCAGTATTTT,CASSLSGGQVYTQYF
TRBJ2-7,-,-,TRBV28,TGTGCCAGCAGGCTGAGCTACGGGCAGTACTTC,CASRLSYGQYF
TRBJ2-1,-,-,TRBV20-1,TGCAGTGCTAGACCCATCAATGAGCAGTTCTTC,CSARPINEQFF
TRBJ1-5,-,-,TRBV29-1,TGCAGCGTGGGGGTGGGCGACGGCCAGCCCCAGCATTTT,CSVGVGDGQPQHF